The rows below give T cell receptor beta chains drawn from one sample of a study of blood T cell repertoires in COVID-19. Repertoires were generated with immunoSEQ multiplex PCR, while TCRdb's copy carries only in-frame clones and drops some. Here the sample spans 87,000 or so clones, about nine tenths being singletons. Source material: peripheral blood. These receptors were collected from a woman of 80 years or more with acute or convalescent COVID-19. CDR3s include the opening cysteine and the closing phenylalanine or tryptophan. A D gene is named only where the DNA matches it firmly. Clone size is stated in some rows and not others, as once, few, many or a class when expanded.

v_gene: TRBV19
abundance: .
d_gene: .
j_gene: TRBJ1-4
CDR3aa: CASHPRQGGEKLFF
CDR3nt: TGTGCCAGCCATCCGCGGCAGGGTGGGGAAAAACTGTTTTTT

v_gene: TRBV7-6
abundance: few
d_gene: TRBD1
j_gene: TRBJ2-2
CDR3aa: CASSLGRRDRGQNGELFF
CDR3nt: TGTGCCAGCAGCTTAGGGCGCCGGGACAGGGGGCAAAACGGGGAGCTGTTTTTT

v_gene: TRBV5-4
abundance: once
d_gene: .
j_gene: TRBJ1-6
CDR3aa: CASSWGGNNSPLHF
CDR3nt: TGTGCCAGCAGCTGGGGGGGGAATAATTCACCCCTCCACTTT

v_gene: TRBV6-5
abundance: .
d_gene: TRBD2
j_gene: TRBJ2-3
CDR3aa: CASNPGLLTDTQYF
CDR3nt: TGTGCCAGCAACCCGGGACTACTCACAGATACGCAGTATTTT

v_gene: TRBV9
abundance: .
d_gene: .
j_gene: TRBJ1-2
CDR3aa: CASTRTSALYGYTF
CDR3nt: TGTGCCAGCACCAGGACAAGCGCTTTGTATGGCTACACCTTC

v_gene: TRBV18
abundance: .
d_gene: .
j_gene: TRBJ2-1
CDR3aa: CASSPSGTQQFF
CDR3nt: TGTGCCAGCTCACCATCCGGGACACAGCAGTTCTTC

v_gene: TRBV5-1
abundance: .
d_gene: TRBD1
j_gene: TRBJ2-3
CDR3aa: CASSLGGTDSTDTQYF
CDR3nt: TGCGCCAGCAGCTTGGGGGGGACAGATAGCACAGATACGCAGTATTTT

v_gene: TRBV2
abundance: .
d_gene: TRBD2
j_gene: TRBJ2-2
CDR3aa: CASSPPSRLRLAGGGNTGELFF
CDR3nt: TGTGCCAGCAGCCCACCGAGCCGTTTAAGGCTAGCGGGGGGGGGTAACACCGGGGAGCTGTTTTTT

v_gene: TRBV10-2
abundance: few
d_gene: .
j_gene: TRBJ2-7
CDR3aa: CASRAQGAEQYF
CDR3nt: TGCGCCAGCCGGGCCCAGGGTGCCGAGCAGTACTTC

v_gene: TRBV7-3
abundance: .
d_gene: .
j_gene: TRBJ2-3
CDR3aa: CASSPGQGGPDTQYF
CDR3nt: TGTGCCAGCAGCCCCGGACAGGGAGGGCCAGATACGCAGTATTTT

v_gene: TRBV2
abundance: .
d_gene: .
j_gene: TRBJ1-1
CDR3aa: CASSNQQVRGAFF
CDR3nt: TGTGCCAGCAGTAACCAACAGGTTAGGGGAGCTTTCTTT

v_gene: TRBV11-2
abundance: few
d_gene: .
j_gene: TRBJ1-1
CDR3aa: CASSSIGRYEAFF
CDR3nt: TGTGCCAGCAGCTCTATAGGCAGGTATGAAGCTTTCTTT

v_gene: TRBV7-3
abundance: .
d_gene: .
j_gene: TRBJ2-2
CDR3aa: CASSLTVAGAGELFF
CDR3nt: TGTGCCAGCAGCTTAACGGTAGCCGGGGCCGGGGAGCTGTTTTTT

v_gene: TRBV11-2
abundance: .
d_gene: .
j_gene: TRBJ2-7
CDR3aa: CASGPRDTLSYEQYF
CDR3nt: TGTGCCAGCGGGCCCCGGGACACCCTATCCTACGAGCAGTACTTC

v_gene: TRBV5-1
abundance: .
d_gene: .
j_gene: TRBJ2-2
CDR3aa: CAAQRQPNTGELFF
CDR3nt: TGCGCCGCCCAGCGTCAACCCAACACCGGGGAGCTGTTTTTT